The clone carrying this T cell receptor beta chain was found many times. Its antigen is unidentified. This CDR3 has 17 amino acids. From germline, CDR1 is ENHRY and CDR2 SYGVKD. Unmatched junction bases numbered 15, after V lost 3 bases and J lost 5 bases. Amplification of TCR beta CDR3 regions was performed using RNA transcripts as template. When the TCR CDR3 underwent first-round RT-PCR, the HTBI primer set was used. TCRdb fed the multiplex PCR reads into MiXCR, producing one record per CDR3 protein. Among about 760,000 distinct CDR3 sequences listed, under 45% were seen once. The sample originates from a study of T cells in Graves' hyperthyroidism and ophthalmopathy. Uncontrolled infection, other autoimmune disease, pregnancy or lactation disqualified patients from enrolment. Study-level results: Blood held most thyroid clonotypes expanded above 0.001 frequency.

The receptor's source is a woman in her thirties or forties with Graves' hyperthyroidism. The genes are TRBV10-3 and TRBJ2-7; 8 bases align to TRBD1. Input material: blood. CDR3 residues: CAISDLTGGQMEDEQYF. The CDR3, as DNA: TGTGCCATCAGTGACCTTACAGGGGGTCAAATGGAAGACGAGCAGTACTTC.